This T cell receptor beta chain came from a study of CD4 T cells in relation to SARS-CoV-2 and coronaviruses. As regards this clone: What it binds is not known.

This CDR3 region has 14 residues. The V gene lost 7 bases and the J gene lost 3 bases, with 16 bases spanning the gap. Germline V gives CDR1 MNHEY, CDR2 SVGAGI. Only in-frame clones appear in the TCRdb table, and some are missing; sequencing was by immunoSEQ multiplex PCR. The profile covers over 15,000 clones, with 70% to 85% appearing a single time and under 50% taken by the ten largest. The unexposed donors gave CD4+ T cells in about 2010-2019, prior to COVID-19. The cells were cultured for about ten days before CD4+ T cells were isolated. The sequenced sample was CD4+ T cells from PBMCs, cultured in vitro. The TCR originated in a human donor in good health. The rearrangement joins TRBV6-5 to TRBJ2-7; D possibly uses TRBD1 or TRBD2 (5 bases each). The CDR3 loop reads CASTRDRSGYEQYF. The CDR3 nucleotides are TGTGCCAGCACCAGAGACAGAAGCGGCTACGAGCAGTACTTC.